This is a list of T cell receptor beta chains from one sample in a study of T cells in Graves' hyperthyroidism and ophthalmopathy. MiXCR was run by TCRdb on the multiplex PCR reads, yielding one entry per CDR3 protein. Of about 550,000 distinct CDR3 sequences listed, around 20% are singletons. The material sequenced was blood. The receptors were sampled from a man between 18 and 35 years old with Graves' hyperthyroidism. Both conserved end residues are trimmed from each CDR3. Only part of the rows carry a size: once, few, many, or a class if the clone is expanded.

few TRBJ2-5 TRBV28 ASTRPDSKETQY
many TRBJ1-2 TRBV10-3 ATKNFDRDGYGYT
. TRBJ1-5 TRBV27 ASSFRAPQPQH
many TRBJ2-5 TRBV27 ASSLAGEGETQY
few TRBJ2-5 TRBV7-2 ASSLGGPRVAQY
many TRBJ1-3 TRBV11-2 ASSLLGLSGNTIY
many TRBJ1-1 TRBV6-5 ASSSLGEAF
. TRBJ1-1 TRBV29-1 SVDTGGTEAF
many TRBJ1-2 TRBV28 ASSPPELVRIPTNYGYT
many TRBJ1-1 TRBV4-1 ASSQRQRNTEAF
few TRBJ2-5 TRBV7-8 ASSETRVQETQY
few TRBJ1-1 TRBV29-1 SARRGQENTEAF
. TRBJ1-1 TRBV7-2 ASSLTGFGARAANTEAF
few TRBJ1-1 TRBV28 ASSPGTGGITEAF
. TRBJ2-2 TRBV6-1 ASTILGGGGGELF
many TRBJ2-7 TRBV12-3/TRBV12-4 ASSTVGRSSYEQY
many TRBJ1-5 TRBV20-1 SARTGRGQPQH
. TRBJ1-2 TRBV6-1 ASTQSYGYT
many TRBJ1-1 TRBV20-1 SAFPDSQGGTEAF
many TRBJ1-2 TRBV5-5 ASSSGTLEFYGYT
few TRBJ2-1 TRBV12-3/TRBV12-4 ASSFDGLSYNEQF
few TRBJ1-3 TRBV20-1 SARAGGLGGNTIY
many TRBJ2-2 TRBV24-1 ATSDLRAGGPGTGELF
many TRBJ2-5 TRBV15 ATSREPGSETQY
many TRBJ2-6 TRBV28 ASAGSGANVLT
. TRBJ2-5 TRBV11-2 ASSLVGLQETQY
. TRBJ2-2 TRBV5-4 ASSLAQRLSNTGEPF
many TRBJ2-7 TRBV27 ASSSGTSGSEPSYEQY
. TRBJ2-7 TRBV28 ASSLYAGISYEQY
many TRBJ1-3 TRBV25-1 ASSEFGGTGTSGNTIY
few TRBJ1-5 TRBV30 AWSPGPLSRQPQH
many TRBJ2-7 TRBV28 VSRGTGGSHEQY
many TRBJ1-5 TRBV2 ASRGGWSNQPQH
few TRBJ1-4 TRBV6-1 ASSERGATNEKLF
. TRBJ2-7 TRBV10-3 ATDGGGTSENYEQY
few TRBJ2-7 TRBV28 ASRHPARWVYEQY
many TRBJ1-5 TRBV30 AWSQGGNQPQH
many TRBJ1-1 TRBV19 ASSISETEAF
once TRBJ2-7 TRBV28 ARSLSNYEQY
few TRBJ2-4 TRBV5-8 ASSFGGLGAKNIQY
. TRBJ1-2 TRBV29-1 SVSPGTHSANYGYT
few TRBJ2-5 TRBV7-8 ASSFIPPGLAGGETQY
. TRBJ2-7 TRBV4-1 ASSQDNALAGGTIYEQY
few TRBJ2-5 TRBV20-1 SAREGTAQETQY
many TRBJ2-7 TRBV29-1 SVRQGTEQY
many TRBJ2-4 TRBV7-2 ASSLGGQGAENIQY
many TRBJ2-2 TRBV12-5 ASGKTGTRNTGELF
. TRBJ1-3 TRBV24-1 ATREAAGNTIY
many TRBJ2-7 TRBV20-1 SAPGDPFSSYEQY
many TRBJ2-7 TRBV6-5 ASSIQGFYEQY
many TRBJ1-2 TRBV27 ASRPMRDYGYT
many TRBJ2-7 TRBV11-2 ASSTLSGPSEQY
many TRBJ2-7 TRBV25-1 ASSEPGGGSYEQY
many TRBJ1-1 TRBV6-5 ASSSTGGMNTEAF
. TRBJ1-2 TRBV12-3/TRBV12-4 ASNPGRAGYGYT